The 9 T cell receptor beta chains presented below share a single source sample, sequenced in a study of cytomegalovirus exposure and HLA in healthy donors (dated 2017 in TCRdb). The library was made by the immunoSEQ multiplex PCR assay. The multiplex PCR relied on a mix of 60 forward primers for TCR Vbeta segments and 13 reverse primers for TCR Jbeta segments. What TCRdb holds here is the immuneACCESS table cut down to in-frame rearrangements. Part of the clones is not present; checked against another copy, under half of the missing clones reflect an unresolved V gene, and the others are unexplained. The sample table contains roughly 100,000 clones; only one count was recorded for roughly 80% of them. The top ten clones comprise 9% to 12% of the sample. Sequenced input: PBMCs. The receptors shown here come from a human donor in good health.

The chain carries TRBV7-3 and TRBJ2-1; TRBD2 agrees at 13 bases. With V trimmed by 6 bases and J by 10 bases, 9 bases remained unmatched. Germline V gene data show CDR1 as SGHTA and CDR2 as FQGTGA. The length of the CDR3 is 15 residues. The chain's CDR3 is CASRPSPGLAGEQFF. Written as DNA, the CDR3 is TGTGCCAGCAGACCCTCACCGGGACTAGCGGGGGAGCAGTTCTTC.

This chain uses TRBV5-1 with TRBJ2-1; 8 bases align to TRBD2. V lost 3 bases, J lost 1 base, and 3 bases stayed unmatched. This CDR3 is 15 amino acids long. CDR1 is SGHRS and CDR2 is YFSETQ in the germline V gene. The CDR3: CASSSLAASYNEQFF. Written as DNA, the CDR3 is TGCGCCAGCAGCTCACTAGCGGCTTCCTACAATGAGCAGTTCTTC.

The chain uses TRBV7-8 and TRBJ1-2, with 7 bases matching TRBD1. Germline V gives CDR1 SGHVS, CDR2 FQNEAQ. CDR3 size: 15 residues. The trim removed 5 bases at V and 3 bases at J, leaving 9 bases unmatched. This chain's CDR3 is CASSVLPGTDYGYTF. The CDR3 nucleotides are TGTGCCAGCAGCGTACTCCCCGGGACAGACTATGGCTACACCTTC.

The sample holds one count of this clone. This chain links TRBV27 with TRBJ1-3; 9 positions match TRBD1. CDR1 and CDR2 from the germline V gene are MNHEY and SMNVEV (reference sequence). Trimming at V came to 5 bases and at J to 4 bases, leaving 15 bases not matched to a gene. This CDR3 comprises 18 residues. This CDR3 is CASSLVPIQGAPGNTIYF. CDR3 nucleotide sequence: TGTGCCAGCAGTCTCGTACCCATACAGGGGGCGCCAGGAAACACCATATATTTT.

This clone was recorded once. The V gene is TRBV30, the J gene TRBJ2-7, with 8 bases matching TRBD1. The CDR3 spans 15 residues. Unmatched junction bases numbered 12, after V lost 4 bases and J lost 4 bases. Looked up from germline, CDR1 is GTSNPN and CDR2 is SVGIG (reference sequence). DNA for the CDR3: TGTGCCTGGAACCCCGGACAGGGCAGACCATACGAGCAGTACTTC. Protein sequence: CAWNPGQGRPYEQYF.

A few counts support this clone. The V gene is TRBV6-5, the J gene TRBJ1-1; D is uncertain. The CDR3 is 14 residues long. Germline CDR1 reads MNHEY; CDR2 reads SVGAGI. V lost 4 bases to trimming and J lost 0 bases, with 9 bases between them. CDR3 protein: CASSSPRVNTEAFF. In DNA form, the CDR3 reads TGTGCCAGCAGTTCACCGAGGGTGAACACTGAAGCTTTCTTT.

J is TRBJ1-1 and V is TRBV7-9; D uncertain. The V gene's germline CDR1 is SEHNR and CDR2 FQNEAQ (reference sequence). The CDR3 runs 14 residues. V lost 5 bases to trimming and J lost 0 bases, with 10 bases between them. In nucleotides, the CDR3 is TGTGCCAGCAGCCCACCTGGGCTGAACACTGAAGCTTTCTTT. Translation: CASSPPGLNTEAFF.

This chain connects TRBV7-2 to TRBJ1-5, with TRBD1 identical over 10 bases. The CDR3 totals 13 residues. The germline gives CDR1 SGHTA, CDR2 FQGNSA. The ends lost 10 bases at V and 6 bases at J; junction bases unmatched: 6. Here the CDR3 reads CATGQGLGQPQHF. The CDR3 DNA reads TGTGCCACGGGACAGGGGCTTGGTCAGCCCCAGCATTTT.

This sequence joins TRBV6-6 and TRBJ1-5, with 8 bases identical to TRBD1. Trimming cost V 6 bases and J 5 bases; bases outside gene matches: 9. The germline V gene has CDR1 MNHNY and CDR2 SVGAGI (reference sequence). This CDR3 has 15 amino acids. The CDR3 DNA reads as TGTGCCAGCAGATCTCAACAGGGGGTGCATCAGCCCCAGCATTTT. Translation: CASRSQQGVHQPQHF.